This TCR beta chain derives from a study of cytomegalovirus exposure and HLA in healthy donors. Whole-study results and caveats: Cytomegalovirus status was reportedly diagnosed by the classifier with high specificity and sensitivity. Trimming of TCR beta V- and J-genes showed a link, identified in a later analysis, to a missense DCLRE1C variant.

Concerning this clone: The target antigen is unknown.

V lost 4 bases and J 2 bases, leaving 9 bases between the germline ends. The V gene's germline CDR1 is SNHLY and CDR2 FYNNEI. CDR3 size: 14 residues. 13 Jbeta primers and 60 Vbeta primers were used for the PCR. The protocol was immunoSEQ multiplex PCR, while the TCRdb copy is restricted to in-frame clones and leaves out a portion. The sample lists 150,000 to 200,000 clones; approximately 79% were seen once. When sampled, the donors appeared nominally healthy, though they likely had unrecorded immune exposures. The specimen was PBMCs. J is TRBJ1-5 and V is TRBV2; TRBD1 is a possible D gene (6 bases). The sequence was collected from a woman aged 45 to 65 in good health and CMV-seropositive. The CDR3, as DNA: TGTGCCAGCAGTGCGGACAGACGCAATCAGCCCCAGCATTTT. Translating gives CASSADRRNQPQHF.